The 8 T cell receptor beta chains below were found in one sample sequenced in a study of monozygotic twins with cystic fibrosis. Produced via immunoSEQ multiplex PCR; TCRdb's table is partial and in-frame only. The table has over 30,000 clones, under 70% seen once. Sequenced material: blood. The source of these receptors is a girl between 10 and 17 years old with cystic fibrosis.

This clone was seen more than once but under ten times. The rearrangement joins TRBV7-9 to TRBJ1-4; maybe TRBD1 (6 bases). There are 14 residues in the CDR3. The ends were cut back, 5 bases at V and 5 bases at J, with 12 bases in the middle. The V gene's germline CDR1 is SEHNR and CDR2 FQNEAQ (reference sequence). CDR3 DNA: TGTGCCAGCAGCCTGACAGGAGGCAATGAAAAACTGTTTTTT. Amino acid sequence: CASSLTGGNEKLFF.

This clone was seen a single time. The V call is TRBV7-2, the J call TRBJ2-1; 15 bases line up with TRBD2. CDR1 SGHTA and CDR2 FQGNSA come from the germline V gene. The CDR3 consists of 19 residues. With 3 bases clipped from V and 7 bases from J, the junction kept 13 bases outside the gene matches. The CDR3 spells CASSFYLGLAGGGGNEQFF. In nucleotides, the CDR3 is TGTGCCAGCAGCTTTTATTTGGGACTAGCGGGAGGAGGAGGGAATGAGCAGTTCTTC.

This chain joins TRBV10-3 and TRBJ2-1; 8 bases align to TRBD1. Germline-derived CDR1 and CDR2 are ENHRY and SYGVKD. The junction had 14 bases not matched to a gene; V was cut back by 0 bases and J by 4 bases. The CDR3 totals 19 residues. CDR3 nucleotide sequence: TGTGCCATCAGTGAGTCCCGGACAGGGCGTTCTCCCGTATACAATGAGCAGTTCTTC. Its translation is CAISESRTGRSPVYNEQFF.

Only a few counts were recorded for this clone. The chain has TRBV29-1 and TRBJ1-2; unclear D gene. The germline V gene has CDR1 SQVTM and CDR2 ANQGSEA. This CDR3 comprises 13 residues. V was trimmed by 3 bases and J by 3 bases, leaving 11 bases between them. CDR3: CSVEAVGDYGYTF. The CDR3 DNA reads TGCAGCGTTGAGGCTGTGGGAGACTATGGCTACACCTTC.

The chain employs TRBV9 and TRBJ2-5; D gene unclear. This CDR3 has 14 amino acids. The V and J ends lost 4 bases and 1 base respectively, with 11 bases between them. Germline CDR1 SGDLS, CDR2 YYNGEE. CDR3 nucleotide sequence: TGTGCCAGCAGCCCAAAAAGCTCCCAAGAGACCCAGTACTTC. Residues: CASSPKSSQETQYF.

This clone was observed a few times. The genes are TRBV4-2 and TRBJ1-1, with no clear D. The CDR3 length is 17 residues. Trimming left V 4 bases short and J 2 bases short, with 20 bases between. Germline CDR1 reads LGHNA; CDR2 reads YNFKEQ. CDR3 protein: CASSLFAAGSDNTEAFF. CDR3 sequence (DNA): TGTGCCAGCAGCCTGTTTGCCGCTGGGAGTGATAACACTGAAGCTTTCTTT.

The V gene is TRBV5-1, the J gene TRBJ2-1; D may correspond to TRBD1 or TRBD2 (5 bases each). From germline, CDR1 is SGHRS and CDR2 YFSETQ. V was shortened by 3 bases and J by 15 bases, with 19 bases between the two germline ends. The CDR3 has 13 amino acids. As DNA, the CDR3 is TGCGCCAGCAGCTCGTTAACAGGAGGCCGTCCGTTCTTC. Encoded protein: CASSSLTGGRPFF.

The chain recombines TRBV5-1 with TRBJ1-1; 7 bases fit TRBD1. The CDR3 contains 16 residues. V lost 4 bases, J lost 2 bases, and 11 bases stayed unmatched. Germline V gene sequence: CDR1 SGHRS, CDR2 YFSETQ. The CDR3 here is CASSGRQGLLNTEAFF. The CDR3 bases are TGCGCCAGCAGCGGCAGACAGGGTTTGTTAAACACTGAAGCTTTCTTT. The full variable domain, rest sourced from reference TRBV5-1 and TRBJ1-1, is KAGVTQTPRYLIKTRGQQVTLSCSPISGHRSVSWYQQTPGQGLQFLFEYFSETQRNKGNFPGRFSGRQFSNSRSEMNVSTLELGDSALYLCASSGRQGLLNTEAFFGQGTRLTVV.